This T cell receptor (beta chain) was sequenced in a study of beta chain features in type 1 diabetes. Study at large: Age, gender and cell yields were alike across patients and healthy donors. Study conclusions and caveats: In the patient group, naive, central memory and Treg TCRB repertoires seemed more alike than in the healthy donor group. Whether HLA type affects TCRB rearrangement stayed undetermined in the present work. An over-representation of cells with high TCR expression could result from cDNA sequencing.

In this sample, this clone turned up a few times. Its target is unknown. In germline, CDR1 is DFQATT, CDR2 SNEGSKA (reference sequence). This CDR3 comprises 10 residues. cDNA synthesis used the whole RNA isolate, giving expressed TCRB sequences. TCRdb's copy holds only in-frame clones and misses some; the assay was immunoSEQ multiplex PCR. The table has 500,000 to 700,000 clones, 15% to 17% seen once. The source material was naive CD4+ T cells from blood. The chain has TRBV20-1 and TRBJ1-2; unclear D gene. This sequence originates from a man between 18 and 29 years old in good health. The CDR3 spells CIIEGEPYTF. The CDR3 DNA reads TGCATCATAGAGGGAGAGCCCTACACCTTC.